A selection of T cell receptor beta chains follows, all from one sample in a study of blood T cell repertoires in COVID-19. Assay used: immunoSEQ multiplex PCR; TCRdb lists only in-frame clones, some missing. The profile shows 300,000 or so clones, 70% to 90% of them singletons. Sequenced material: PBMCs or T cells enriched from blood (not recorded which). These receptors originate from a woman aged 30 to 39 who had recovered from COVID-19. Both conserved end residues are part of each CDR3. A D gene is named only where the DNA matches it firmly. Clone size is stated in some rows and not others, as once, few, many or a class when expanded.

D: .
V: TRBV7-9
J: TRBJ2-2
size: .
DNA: TGTGCCAGCGGGGCGCGGAACACCGGGGAGCTGTTTTTT
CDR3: CASGARNTGELFF

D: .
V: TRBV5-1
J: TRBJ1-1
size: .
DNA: TGCGCCAGCAGCCCGGATGGTCCAGGGGCCGGTGAAGCTTTCTTT
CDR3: CASSPDGPGAGEAFF

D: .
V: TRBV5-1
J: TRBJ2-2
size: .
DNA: TGCGCCAGCGCCCTCGGCGGGGAGCTGTTTTTT
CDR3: CASALGGELFF

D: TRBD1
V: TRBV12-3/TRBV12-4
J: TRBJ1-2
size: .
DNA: TGTGCCAGCAGCCCAACAGGGGACGGCTACACCTTC
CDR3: CASSPTGDGYTF

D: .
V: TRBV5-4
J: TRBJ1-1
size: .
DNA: TGTGCCAGCAGCACGGGACAACCGAACACTGAAGCTTTCTTT
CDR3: CASSTGQPNTEAFF

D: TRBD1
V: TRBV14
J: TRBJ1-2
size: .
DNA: TGTGCCAGCTCAGAAACAAGACAGGGGAGAAGAAAGGGCTACACCTTC
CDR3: CASSETRQGRRKGYTF

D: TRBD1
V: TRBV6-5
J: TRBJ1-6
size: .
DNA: TGTGCCAGCAGTTCCGGGACAGGGCAAGGACCCCTCCACTTT
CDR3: CASSSGTGQGPLHF

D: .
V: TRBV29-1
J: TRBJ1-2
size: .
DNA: TGCAGCGTGGGGGCCTACACCTTC
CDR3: CSVGAYTF

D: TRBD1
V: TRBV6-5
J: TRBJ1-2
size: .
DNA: TGTGCCAGCATTCCGACAGGGATGCATGGCTACACCTTC
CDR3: CASIPTGMHGYTF

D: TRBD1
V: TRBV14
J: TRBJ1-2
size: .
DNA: TGTGCCAGCAGCCAAGGGCAGGGGGCGACCTATGGCTACACCTTC
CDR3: CASSQGQGATYGYTF

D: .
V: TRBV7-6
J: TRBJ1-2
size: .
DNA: TGTGCCAGCAGCCCCGGACAGCAAAGAGGCCCTAGCTACACCTTC
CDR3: CASSPGQQRGPSYTF

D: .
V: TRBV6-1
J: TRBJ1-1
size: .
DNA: TGTGCCAGCAGTGAAGCCGGGAACACTGAAGCTTTCTTT
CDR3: CASSEAGNTEAFF

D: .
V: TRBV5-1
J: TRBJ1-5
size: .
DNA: TGCGCCAGCAGCTTAGGAGGCGCCAATCAGCCCCAGCATTTT
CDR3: CASSLGGANQPQHF

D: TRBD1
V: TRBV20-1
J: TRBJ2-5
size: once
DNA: TGCAGTGCTAGTCGACAACAGGGGACCCAAGAGACCCAGTACTTC
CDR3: CSASRQQGTQETQYF

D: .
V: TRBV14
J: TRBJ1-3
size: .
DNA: TGTGCCAGTGCTCCACACGAACCCTCTGGAAACACCATATATTTT
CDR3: CASAPHEPSGNTIYF

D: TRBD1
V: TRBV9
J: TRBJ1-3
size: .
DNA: TGTGCCAGCAGCGCCCAGGGGGCGCCTGGAAACACCATATATTTT
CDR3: CASSAQGAPGNTIYF

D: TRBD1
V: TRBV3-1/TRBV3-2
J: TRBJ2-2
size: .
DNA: TGTGCCAGCAGCCAACGGACAGGGGTGAACACCGGGGAGCTGTTTTTT
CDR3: CASSQRTGVNTGELFF

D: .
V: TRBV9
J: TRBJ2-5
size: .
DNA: TGTGCCAGCAGCGAGGGCAACCGAGGAGGACAGTACTTC
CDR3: CASSEGNRGGQYF

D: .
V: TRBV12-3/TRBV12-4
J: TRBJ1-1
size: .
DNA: TGTGCCAGCAGTTTGTCGGGGGGCACTGAAGCTTTCTTT
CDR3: CASSLSGGTEAFF

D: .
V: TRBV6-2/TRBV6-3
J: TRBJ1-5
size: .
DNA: TGTGCCAGCAGCCCCCATTTTGGGCAAGGAATCAATCAGCCCCAGCATTTT
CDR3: CASSPHFGQGINQPQHF

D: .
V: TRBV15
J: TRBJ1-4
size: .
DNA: TGTGCCACCAGCAGAGATGGAGGTGCTGGGGAAAAACTGTTTTTT
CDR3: CATSRDGGAGEKLFF

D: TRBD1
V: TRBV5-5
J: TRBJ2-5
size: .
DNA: TGTGCCAGCAGCTTGGGGGACAGGACCCAGGGGACCCAGTACTTC
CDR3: CASSLGDRTQGTQYF

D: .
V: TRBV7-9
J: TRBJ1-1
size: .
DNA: TGTGCCAGCAGCACCGACTCAGTTACTGAAGCTTTCTTT
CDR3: CASSTDSVTEAFF

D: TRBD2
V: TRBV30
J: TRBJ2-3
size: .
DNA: TGTGCCTGGAGCGGGGGGGCTTTTTCAGATACGCAGTATTTT
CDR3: CAWSGGAFSDTQYF

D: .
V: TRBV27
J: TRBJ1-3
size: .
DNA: TGTGCCAGCAGTGGGACAGGAAACACCATATATTTT
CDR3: CASSGTGNTIYF

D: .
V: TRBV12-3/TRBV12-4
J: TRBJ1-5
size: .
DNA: TGTGCCAGCAGTTTTGGGCGAAATCAGCCCCAGCATTTT
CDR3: CASSFGRNQPQHF

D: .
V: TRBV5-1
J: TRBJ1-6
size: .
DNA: TGCGCCAGCAGCTTGGCCCGGTCGGGTATCAATTCACCCCTCCACTTT
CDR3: CASSLARSGINSPLHF

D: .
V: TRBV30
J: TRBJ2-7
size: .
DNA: TGTGCCTGGAGTGTATGGGGTCAGGGTATTACCTACGAGCAGTACTTC
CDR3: CAWSVWGQGITYEQYF

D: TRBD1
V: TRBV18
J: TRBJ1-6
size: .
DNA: TGTGCCAGCTCACCCGAGTTCTGGGACAGGGGGGTTAATTCACCCCTCCACTTT
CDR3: CASSPEFWDRGVNSPLHF

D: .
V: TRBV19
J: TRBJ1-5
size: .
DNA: TGTGCCAGTAGTAATCCTACAGGGACTCAGCCCCAGCATTTT
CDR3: CASSNPTGTQPQHF

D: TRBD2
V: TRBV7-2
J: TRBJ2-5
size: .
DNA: TGTGCCAGCAGCTTAGAACTAGCGGGGGCGCAAGAGACCCAGTACTTC
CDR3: CASSLELAGAQETQYF

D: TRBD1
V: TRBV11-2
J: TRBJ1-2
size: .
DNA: TGTGCCAGCAGCCAGGGACAGGGCCTTAACTATGGCTACACCTTC
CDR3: CASSQGQGLNYGYTF

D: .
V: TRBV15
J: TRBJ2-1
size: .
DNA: TGTGCCACCAGCAGAGGACTAGAGCAGTTCTTC
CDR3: CATSRGLEQFF